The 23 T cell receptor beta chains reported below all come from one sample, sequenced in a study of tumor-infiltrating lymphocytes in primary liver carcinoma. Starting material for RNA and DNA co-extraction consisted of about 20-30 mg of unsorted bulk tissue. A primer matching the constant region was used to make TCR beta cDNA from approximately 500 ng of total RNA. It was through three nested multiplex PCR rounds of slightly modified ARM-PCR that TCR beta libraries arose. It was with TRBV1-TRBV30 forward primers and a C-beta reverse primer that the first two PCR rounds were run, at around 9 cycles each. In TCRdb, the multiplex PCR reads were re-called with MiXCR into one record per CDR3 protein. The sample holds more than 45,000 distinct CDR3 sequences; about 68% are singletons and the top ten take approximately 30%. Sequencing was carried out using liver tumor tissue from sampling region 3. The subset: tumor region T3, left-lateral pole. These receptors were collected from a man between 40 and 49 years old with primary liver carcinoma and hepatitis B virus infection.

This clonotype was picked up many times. CDR3 coding DNA: TGTGCCAGCAGTTTTCATACCTACGAGCAGTACTTC. Translated, it gives CASSFHTYEQYF. The V and J genes are TRBV12-3 or TRBV12-4 and TRBJ2-7; D is unresolved. The CDR3 consists of 12 residues. Trimming stripped 3 bases from V and 2 bases from J, with 5 bases between.

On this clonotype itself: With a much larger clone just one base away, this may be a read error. CDR3 nucleotide sequence: TGTGCCAGCACCCCCGAGGCAGGGAGCTCCTACGATCAGTACTTC. It codes for CASTPEAGSSYDQYF. This chain uses TRBV28 with TRBJ2-7; D is tentatively TRBD1 or TRBD2 (5 bases each). CDR3 length equals 15 residues. CDR1 is MDHEN and CDR2 is SYDVKM in the germline V gene.

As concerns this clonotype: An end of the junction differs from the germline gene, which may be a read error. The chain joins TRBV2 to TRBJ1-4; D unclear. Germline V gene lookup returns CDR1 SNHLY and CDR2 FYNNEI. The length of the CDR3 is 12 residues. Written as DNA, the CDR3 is TGTGCAGGGCACGGGATTAATGAAAAACTGCTTTTC. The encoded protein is CAGHGINEKLLF.

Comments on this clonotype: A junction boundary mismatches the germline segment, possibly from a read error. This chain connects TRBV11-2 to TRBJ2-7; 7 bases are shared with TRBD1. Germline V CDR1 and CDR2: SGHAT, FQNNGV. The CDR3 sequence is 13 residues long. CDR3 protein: CASSLGGGYERYF. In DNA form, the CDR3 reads TGTGCCAGTAGCTTAGGGGGCGGCTACGAGCGATACTTC.

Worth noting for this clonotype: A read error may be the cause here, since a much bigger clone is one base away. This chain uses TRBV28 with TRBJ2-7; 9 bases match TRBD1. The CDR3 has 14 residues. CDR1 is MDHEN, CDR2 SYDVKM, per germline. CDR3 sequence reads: CACSEGGQGYEQYF. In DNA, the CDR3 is TGTGCCTGCAGTGAGGGGGGACAGGGCTACGAGCAGTACTTC.

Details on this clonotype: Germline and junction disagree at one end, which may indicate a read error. The CDR3 here is CAISEWVETQYF. The CDR3 DNA is TGCGCCATCAGTGAGTGGGTGGAGACCCAGTACTTC. V gene TRBV10-3 combines with J gene TRBJ2-5; D remains ambiguous. CDR1 is ENHRY and CDR2 is SYGVKD in the germline V gene. This CDR3 comprises 12 residues.

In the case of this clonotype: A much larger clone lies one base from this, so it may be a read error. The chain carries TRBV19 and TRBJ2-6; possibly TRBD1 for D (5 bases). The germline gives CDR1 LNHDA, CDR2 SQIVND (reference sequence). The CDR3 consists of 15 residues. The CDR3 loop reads CASTPYHSGANVMTF. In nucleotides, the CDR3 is TGTGCCAGTACGCCGTACCACTCTGGGGCCAACGTCATGACTTTC. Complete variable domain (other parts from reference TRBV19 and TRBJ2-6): DGGITQSPKYLFRKEGQNVTLSCEQNLNHDAMYWYRQDPGQGLRLIYYSQIVNDFQKGDIAEGYSVSREKKESFPLTVTSAQKNPTAFYLCASTPYHSGANVMTFGAGSRLTVL.

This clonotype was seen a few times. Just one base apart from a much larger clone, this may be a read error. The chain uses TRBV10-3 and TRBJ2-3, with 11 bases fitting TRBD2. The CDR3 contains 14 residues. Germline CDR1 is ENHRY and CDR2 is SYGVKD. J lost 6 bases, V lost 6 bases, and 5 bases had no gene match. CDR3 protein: CAISLAGGEDTQYF. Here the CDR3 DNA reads TGTGCCATCAGCCTAGCGGGAGGTGAGGATACGCAGTATTTT.

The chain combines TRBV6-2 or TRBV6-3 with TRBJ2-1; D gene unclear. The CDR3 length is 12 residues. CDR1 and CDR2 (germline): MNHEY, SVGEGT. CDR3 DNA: TGTGGCAGTAGCCACTTAGCAAGTGAGCAGTTCTTC. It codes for CGSSHLASEQFF.

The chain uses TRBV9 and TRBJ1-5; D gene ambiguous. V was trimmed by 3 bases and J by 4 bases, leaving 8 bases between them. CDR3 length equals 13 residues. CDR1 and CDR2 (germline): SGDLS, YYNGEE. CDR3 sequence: CASSADGNQPQHF. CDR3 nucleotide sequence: TGTGCCAGCAGCGCTGACGGGAATCAGCCCCAGCATTTT.

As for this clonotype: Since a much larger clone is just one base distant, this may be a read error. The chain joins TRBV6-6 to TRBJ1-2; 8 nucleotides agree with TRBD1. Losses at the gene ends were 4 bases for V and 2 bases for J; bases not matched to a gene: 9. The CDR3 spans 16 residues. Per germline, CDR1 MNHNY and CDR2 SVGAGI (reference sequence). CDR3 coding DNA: TGTGCCAGCAGTTCCCCACAGACAGGGGAGAACTATGGCTACACCTTC. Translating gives CASSSPQTGENYGYTF.

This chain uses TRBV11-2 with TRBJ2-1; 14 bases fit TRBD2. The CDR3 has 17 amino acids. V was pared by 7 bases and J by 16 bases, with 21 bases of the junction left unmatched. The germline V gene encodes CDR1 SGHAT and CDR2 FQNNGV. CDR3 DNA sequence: TGTGCCAGCAACAGAGGGACTAGCGGGAGCTCCTACAATGAGCGTTTCTTC. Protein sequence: CASNRGTSGSSYNERFF.

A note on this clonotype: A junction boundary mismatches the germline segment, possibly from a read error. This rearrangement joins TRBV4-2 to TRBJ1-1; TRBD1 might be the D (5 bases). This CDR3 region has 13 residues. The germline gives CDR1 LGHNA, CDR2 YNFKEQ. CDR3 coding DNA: TGTACCAGCAGCCACCCCATAGGGGATGAAGCTTTCTTT. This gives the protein CTSSHPIGDEAFF.

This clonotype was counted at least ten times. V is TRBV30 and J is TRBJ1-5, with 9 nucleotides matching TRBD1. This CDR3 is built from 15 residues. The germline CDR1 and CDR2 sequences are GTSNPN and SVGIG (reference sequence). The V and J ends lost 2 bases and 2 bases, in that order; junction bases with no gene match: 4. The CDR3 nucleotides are TGTGCCTGGAGTATGGACAGGGGTGGCAATCAGCCCCAGCATTTT. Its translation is CAWSMDRGGNQPQHF.

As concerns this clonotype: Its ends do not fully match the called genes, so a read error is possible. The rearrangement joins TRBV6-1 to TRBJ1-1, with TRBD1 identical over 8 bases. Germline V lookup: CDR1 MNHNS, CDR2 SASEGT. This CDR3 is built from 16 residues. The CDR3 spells CASSKLGGTGNTEAFF. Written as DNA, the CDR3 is TGTGCCAGCAGTAAATTGGGAGGGACAGGCAACACTGAAGCTTTCTTC.

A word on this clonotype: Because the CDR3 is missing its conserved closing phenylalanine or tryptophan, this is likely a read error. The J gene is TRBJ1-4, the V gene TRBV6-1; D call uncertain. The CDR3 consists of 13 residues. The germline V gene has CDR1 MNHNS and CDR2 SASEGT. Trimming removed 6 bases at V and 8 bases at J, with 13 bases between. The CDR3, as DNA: TGTGCCAGCAGGAGGCGGAAGAGGGAAAAACTGTTTATT. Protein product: CASRRRKREKLFI.

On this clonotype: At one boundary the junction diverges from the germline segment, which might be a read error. CDR3 DNA: TGTGCCTGCAGCCCTGAGTACAACGAGCAGTTCTTC. Translation gives CACSPEYNEQFF. The V gene is TRBV11-2, the J gene TRBJ2-1; no clear D gene. Germline CDR1 and CDR2: SGHAT and FQNNGV. This CDR3 has 12 amino acids. The variable domain in full, completed from reference TRBV11-2 and TRBJ2-1, reads EAGVAQSPRYKIIEKRQSVAFWCNPISGHATLYWYQQILGQGPKLLIQFQNNGVVDDSQLPKDRFSAERLKGVDSTLKIQPAKLEDSAVYLCACSPEYNEQFFGPGTRLTVL.

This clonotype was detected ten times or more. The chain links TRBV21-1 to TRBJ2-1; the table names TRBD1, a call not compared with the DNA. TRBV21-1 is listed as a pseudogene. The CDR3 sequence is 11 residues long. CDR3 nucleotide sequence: TGTGCCAGCACCACACAGGGGACTCTGTTCTTC. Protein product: CASTTQGTLFF.

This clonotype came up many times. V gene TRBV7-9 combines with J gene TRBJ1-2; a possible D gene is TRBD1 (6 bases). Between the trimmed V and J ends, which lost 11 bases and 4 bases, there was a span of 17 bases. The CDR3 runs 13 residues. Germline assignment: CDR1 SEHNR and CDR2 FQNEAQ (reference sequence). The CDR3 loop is CAPYHPRGYGYTF. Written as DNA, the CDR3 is TGTGCCCCCTATCACCCCAGGGGCTATGGCTACACCTTC.

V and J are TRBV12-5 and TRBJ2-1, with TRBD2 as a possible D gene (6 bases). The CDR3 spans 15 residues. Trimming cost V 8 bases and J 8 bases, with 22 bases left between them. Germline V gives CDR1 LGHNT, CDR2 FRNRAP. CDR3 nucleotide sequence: TGTGCTAGTACCCACGACGGGGGAGAAGGAGATGAGCAGTTCTTC. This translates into CASTHDGGEGDEQFF.

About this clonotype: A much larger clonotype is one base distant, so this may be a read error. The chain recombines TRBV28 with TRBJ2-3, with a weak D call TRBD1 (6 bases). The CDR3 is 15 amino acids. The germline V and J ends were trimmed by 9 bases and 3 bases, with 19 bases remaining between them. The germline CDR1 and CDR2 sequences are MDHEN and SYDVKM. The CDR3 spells CARIPDSSSTDTQYF. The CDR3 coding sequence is TGTGCCAGGATCCCGGACAGCTCTTCGACAGATACGCAGTATTTT.

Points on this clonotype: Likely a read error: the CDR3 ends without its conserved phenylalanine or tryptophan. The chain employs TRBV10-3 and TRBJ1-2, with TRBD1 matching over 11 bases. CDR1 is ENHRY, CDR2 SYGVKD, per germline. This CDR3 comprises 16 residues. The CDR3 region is CVISESDRGREGGYTS. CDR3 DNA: TGTGTCATCAGTGAGTCGGACAGGGGGCGCGAAGGTGGCTACACCTCC.

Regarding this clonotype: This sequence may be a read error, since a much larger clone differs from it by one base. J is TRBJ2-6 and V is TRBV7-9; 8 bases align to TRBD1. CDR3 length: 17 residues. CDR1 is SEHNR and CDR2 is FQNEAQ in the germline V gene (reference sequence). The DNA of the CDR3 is TGTGCCAGCAGCCCCCGACAGGGGCTCTCTGGGGTCAACGTCCTGACTTTC. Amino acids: CASSPRQGLSGVNVLTF.